The 8 T cell receptor beta chains below were found in one sample sequenced in a study of cytomegalovirus exposure and HLA in healthy donors. Sequencing used immunoSEQ multiplex PCR; TCRdb keeps in-frame clones, though not all of them. Of 100,000 to 120,000 clones listed, more than 75% are singletons. Sequenced input: PBMCs. These receptors all stem from a woman aged 25 to 39 in good health and CMV-seropositive.

The gene calls are TRBV7-2 and TRBJ2-1, with 12 positions matching TRBD1. The length of the CDR3 is 16 residues. Germline CDR1 and CDR2: SGHTA and FQGNSA. J lost 6 bases, V lost 1 base, and 4 bases had no gene match. The CDR3 DNA sequence: TGTGCCAGCAGCTTAGGAGGGACAGGGGGCTTCAATGAGCAGTTCTTC. Its protein product is CASSLGGTGGFNEQFF.

The DNA of the CDR3 is TGTGCCAGCAGCGTAGACCCAGGGAATTCACCCCTCCACTTT. This encodes CASSVDPGNSPLHF. The chain employs TRBV9 and TRBJ1-6, with a possible D match to TRBD1 (5 bases). The CDR3 sequence is 14 residues long. CDR1 is SGDLS and CDR2 is YYNGEE in the germline V gene. The V end was cut by 0 bases, the J end by 7 bases, with 8 bases between.

A word on this clone: The sample carries other DNA sequences with the same CDR3. This chain links TRBV4-3 with TRBJ2-5; TRBD1 is a possible D gene (5 bases). Per germline, CDR1 LGHNA and CDR2 YSLEER. The CDR3 is made up of 14 amino acids. V shed 0 bases and J shed 2 bases, with 7 bases lying between them. Written as DNA, the CDR3 is TGCGCCAGCAGCCAAGATAGGGGACAAGAGACCCAGTACTTC. Its translation is CASSQDRGQETQYF.

The gene calls are TRBV6-4 and TRBJ1-5, with TRBD1 matching over 9 bases. CDR3 size: 16 residues. Trimming cost V 2 bases and J 10 bases; bases outside gene matches: 12. Per germline, CDR1 MRHNA and CDR2 SNTAGT. DNA of the CDR3: TGTGCCAGCAGTGACCCCCGGGACAGGGCCCTTCCACCCCAGCATTTT. Translating gives CASSDPRDRALPPQHF.

The V call is TRBV7-9, the J call TRBJ2-5, with D possibly matching TRBD1 (6 bases). The V end was cut by 4 bases, the J end by 11 bases, with 14 bases between. Germline lookup yields CDR1 SEHNR and CDR2 FQNEAQ (reference sequence). The CDR3 loop spans 12 amino acids. The CDR3 protein is CASSSGQWTQYF. CDR3 DNA: TGTGCCAGCAGCTCTGGACAGTGGACACAGTACTTC.

The chain has TRBV10-2 and TRBJ1-1; D might be TRBD1 (6 bases). This CDR3 has 13 residues. V was trimmed by 2 bases and J by 11 bases, leaving 15 bases between them. Germline values: CDR1 WSHSY, CDR2 SAAADI. The CDR3: CASSEGTRLRAFF. Written as DNA, the CDR3 is TGCGCCAGCAGTGAGGGGACACGGCTCCGGGCTTTCTTT.

The rearrangement uses TRBV2 and TRBJ2-7, with TRBD2 identical over 9 bases. This CDR3 is built from 15 residues. Germline V CDR1 and CDR2: SNHLY, FYNNEI. Trimming at V came to 3 bases and at J to 1 base, leaving 4 bases not matched to a gene. CDR3 DNA: TGTGCCAGCAGTGATAGGGCGGGGGGGTCCTACGAGCAGTACTTC. It yields the protein CASSDRAGGSYEQYF. Full variable domain (outside the CDR3, taken from reference TRBV2 and TRBJ2-7): EPEVTQTPSHQVTQMGQEVILRCVPISNHLYFYWYRQILGQKVEFLVSFYNNEISEKSEIFDDQFSVERPDGSNFTLKIRSTKLEDSAMYFCASSDRAGGSYEQYFGPGTRLTVT.

The J gene is TRBJ1-3, the V gene TRBV4-3; no definite D call. CDR1 and CDR2 from the germline V gene are LGHNA and YSLEER. The CDR3 is 16 residues long. Trimming left V 0 bases short and J 4 bases short, with 13 bases between. In DNA form, the CDR3 reads TGCGCCAGCAGCCAAGATTTTCCGTCGGGGGGAAACACCATATATTTT. Protein: CASSQDFPSGGNTIYF.